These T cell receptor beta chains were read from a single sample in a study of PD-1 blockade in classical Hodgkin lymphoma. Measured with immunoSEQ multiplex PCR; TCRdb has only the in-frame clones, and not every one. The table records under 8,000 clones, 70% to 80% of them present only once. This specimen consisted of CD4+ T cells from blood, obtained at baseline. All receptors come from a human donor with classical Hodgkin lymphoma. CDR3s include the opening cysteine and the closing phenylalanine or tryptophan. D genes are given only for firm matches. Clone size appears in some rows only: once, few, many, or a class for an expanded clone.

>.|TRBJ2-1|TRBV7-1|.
TGTGCCAGCAGCTCAACTGAGCTAGCGAATGAGCAGTTCTTC
CASSSTELANEQFF
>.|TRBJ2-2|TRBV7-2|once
TGTGCCAGCAGACAAACTAGGGGAGCTTGGACCGGGGAGCTGTTTTTT
CASRQTRGAWTGELFF
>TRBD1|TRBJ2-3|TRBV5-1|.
TGCGCCAGCAGCTTGCGGGGACAGGCTTCCGATACGCAGTATTTT
CASSLRGQASDTQYF
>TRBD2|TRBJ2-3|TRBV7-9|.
TGTGCCAGCAGCTACGGGACTAGCGGGGCGGCAGATACGCAGTATTTT
CASSYGTSGAADTQYF
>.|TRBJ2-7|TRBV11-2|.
TGTGCCAGCAGCTTAGACAGGGGTGGGCGCGAGCAGTACTTC
CASSLDRGGREQYF
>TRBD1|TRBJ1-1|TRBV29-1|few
TGCAGCGTGACGACAGGGTTCACGATGATAGCTTTCTTT
CSVTTGFTMIAFF
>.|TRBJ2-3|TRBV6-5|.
TGTGCCAGCAGTTACTATGGGACGGACACAGATACGCAGTATTTT
CASSYYGTDTDTQYF
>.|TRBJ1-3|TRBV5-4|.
TGTGCCAGCAGCTTGGACCCGTTCGCCTCTGGAAACACCATATATTTT
CASSLDPFASGNTIYF
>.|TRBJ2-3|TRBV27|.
TGTGCCAGCAGTTTAGGCCCACTCCTTGGAGATACGCAGTATTTT
CASSLGPLLGDTQYF
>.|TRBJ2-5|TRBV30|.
TGTGCCTGGACGGGTTCTCAAGAGACCCAGTACTTC
CAWTGSQETQYF
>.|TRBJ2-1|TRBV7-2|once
TGTGCGACTATGCGGGATAGCTCCTACAATGAGCAGTTCTTC
CATMRDSSYNEQFF
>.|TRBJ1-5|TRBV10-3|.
TGTGCCATCAGTTCCGAAGGGGCAGGCAATCAGCCCCAGCATTTT
CAISSEGAGNQPQHF
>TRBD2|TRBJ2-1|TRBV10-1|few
TGCGCCAGCAGTCCGGGTCGAGGGGTAGCGGGAGGTTTTAAGGAGCAGTTCTTC
CASSPGRGVAGGFKEQFF
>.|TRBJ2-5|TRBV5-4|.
TGTGCCAGCAGCTTGGACGGGGGTGTCCTCCGAGAAACGGGCCAGTACTTC
CASSLDGGVLRETGQYF
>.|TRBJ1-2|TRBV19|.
TGTGCCAGTAGTATGGGGAGGCAGGGGATTAACTATGGCTACACCTTC
CASSMGRQGINYGYTF
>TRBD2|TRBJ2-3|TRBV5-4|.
TGTGCCAGCAGCCCGAGGACTAGCGGGAGGGCGACAGATACGCAGTATTTT
CASSPRTSGRATDTQYF
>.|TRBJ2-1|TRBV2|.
TGTGCCAGCAGTCATCCTGGGGCCCGCGTTAGAGAGGCTGAGACCTACAATGAGCAGTTCTTC
CASSHPGARVREAETYNEQFF
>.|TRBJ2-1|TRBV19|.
TGTGCCAGTAGTATAAGTCAGGGTAATGAGCAGTTCTTC
CASSISQGNEQFF
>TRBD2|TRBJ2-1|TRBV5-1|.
TGCGCCAGCAGCTTGGCCCTAGCGGGGGGGAATGAGCAGTTCTTC
CASSLALAGGNEQFF
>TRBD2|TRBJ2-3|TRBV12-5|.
TGTGCTAGTGGCCCATTAGCGGGAGGTTATTCAGATACGCAGTATTTT
CASGPLAGGYSDTQYF
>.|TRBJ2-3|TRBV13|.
TGTGCCAGCAGCCCACTACTGACAGATACGCAGTATTTT
CASSPLLTDTQYF
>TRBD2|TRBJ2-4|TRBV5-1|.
TGCGCCAGCAGCTCTAGCGGTGGATTAGCCAAAAACATTCAGTACTTC
CASSSSGGLAKNIQYF
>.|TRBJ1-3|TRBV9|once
TGTGCCAGCAGCGTGCGGGGGACTTCCGAATCCTCTGGAAACACCATATATTTT
CASSVRGTSESSGNTIYF
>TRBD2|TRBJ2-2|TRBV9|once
TGTGCCAGCAGCGTATCGGCGGGAGGAGGGACCGGGGAGCTGTTTTTT
CASSVSAGGGTGELFF
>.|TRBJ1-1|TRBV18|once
TGTGCCAGCTCACCCCTGCCCGATTCGGAAGCTTTCTTT
CASSPLPDSEAFF
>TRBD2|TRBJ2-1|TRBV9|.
TGTGCCAGCAGCGTATCAGCTAGCGGGGGACACAATGAGCAGTTCTTC
CASSVSASGGHNEQFF
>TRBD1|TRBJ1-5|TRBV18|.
TGTGCCAGCTCACCATGGGGACAGGGGGCGTCGGGCAATCAGCCCCAGCATTTT
CASSPWGQGASGNQPQHF
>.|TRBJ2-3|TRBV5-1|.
TGCGCCAGCAGCCGGGACCTGACCGGGGCCGATACGCAGTATTTT
CASSRDLTGADTQYF
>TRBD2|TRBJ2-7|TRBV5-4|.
TGCGCCAGCAGCCGGGGGACTAGCGGGAGTAGCGAGCAGTACTTC
CASSRGTSGSSEQYF
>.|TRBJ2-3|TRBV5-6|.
TGTGCCAGCAGCTGGGGTAACACAGATACGCAGTATTTT
CASSWGNTDTQYF
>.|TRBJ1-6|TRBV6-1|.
TGTGCCAGCAGTGAAGTCGCCGTCAATTCACCCCTCCACTTT
CASSEVAVNSPLHF
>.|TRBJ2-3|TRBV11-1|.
TGTGCCAGCAGCTTAGATAGGGGAACGACAGATACGCAGTATTTT
CASSLDRGTTDTQYF
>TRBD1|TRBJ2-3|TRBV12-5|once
TGTGCTAGTGGTTTGGGGGAACAGGGGGCAGATACGCAGTATTTT
CASGLGEQGADTQYF
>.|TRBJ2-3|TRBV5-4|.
TGTGCCAGCAGCTTCCCAGGGGGGATGACCACAGATACGCAGTATTTT
CASSFPGGMTTDTQYF
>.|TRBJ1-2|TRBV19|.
TGTGCCAGTACGAACCCGAAGGGCAGGGACGTCTATGGCTACACCTTC
CASTNPKGRDVYGYTF
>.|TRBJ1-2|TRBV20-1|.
TGCAGTGCTATAGCGAACTATGGCTACACCTTC
CSAIANYGYTF
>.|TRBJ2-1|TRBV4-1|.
TGCGCCAGCAGCCACACCTACTTAGCGGAGCAGTTCTTC
CASSHTYLAEQFF
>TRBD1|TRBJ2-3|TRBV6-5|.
TGTGCCAGCAGTTGGACAGGGCCCGGTACGCAGTATTTT
CASSWTGPGTQYF
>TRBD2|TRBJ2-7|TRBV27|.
TGTGCCAGCAGTTTAACGACTAGCGGGAGAGATCGCGAGCAGTACTTC
CASSLTTSGRDREQYF
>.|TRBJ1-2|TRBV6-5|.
TGTGCCAGCAGTCGGACCGGACCAGTTGTCTATGGCTACACCTTC
CASSRTGPVVYGYTF
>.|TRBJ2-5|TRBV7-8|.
TGTGCCAGCAGCTTTTTTCTGGCCGTTGGGGGATTTGCGGAGACCCAGTACTTC
CASSFFLAVGGFAETQYF
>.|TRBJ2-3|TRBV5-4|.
TGTGCCAGCAGCCCGGCTTCGGGCAGGAGGGCAGATACGCAGTATTTT
CASSPASGRRADTQYF
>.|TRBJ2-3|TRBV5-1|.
TGCGCCAGCAGCTTGGAAGGGAGGCACCGCACAGATACGCAGTATTTT
CASSLEGRHRTDTQYF
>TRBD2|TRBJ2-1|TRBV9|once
TGTGCCAGCAGCTTCCTCCAGGCGGGGGGTAGATCTGAGCAGTTCTTC
CASSFLQAGGRSEQFF
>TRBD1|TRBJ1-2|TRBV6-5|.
TGTGCCAGCAGTTATAGGTTGGGACAGGGCGACTATGGCTACACCTTC
CASSYRLGQGDYGYTF
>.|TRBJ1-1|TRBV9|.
TGTGCCAGCAGCGTGGAGCAGGGTTGGGACACTGAAGCTTTCTTT
CASSVEQGWDTEAFF
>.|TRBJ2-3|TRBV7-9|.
TGTGCCAGCAGCTCGGGGGTGAGGGGAGCTAGCACAGATACGCAGTATTTT
CASSSGVRGASTDTQYF
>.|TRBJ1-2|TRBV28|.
TGTGCCAGCCTGGCAGGGAGTTACACCTTC
CASLAGSYTF
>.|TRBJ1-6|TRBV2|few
TGTGCCAGCAAGCAGGGCGATTATTCACCCCTCCACTTT
CASKQGDYSPLHF